A selection of T cell receptor beta chains follows, all from one sample in a study of blood T cell repertoires in COVID-19. TCRdb's table, derived via immunoSEQ multiplex PCR, lists solely in-frame clones and lacks some. The table records 150,000 or so clones, over 75% of them present only once. Source material: peripheral blood. These receptors all come from a human donor in a cohort sampled during active COVID-19. CDR3s leave out the opening cysteine and the closing phenylalanine or tryptophan. The D gene is left open where the match is weak. Where a row states a size, it is once, few, many or the class of an expanded clone; other rows omit it.

V gene,D gene,clone size,J gene,CDR3 protein
TRBV4-1,TRBD2,.,TRBJ2-1,ASSQDHGSGSPNEQF
TRBV5-1,TRBD1,.,TRBJ2-5,ASSSGQIQETQY
TRBV18,.,few,TRBJ2-1,ASSPPVAGPYNEQF
TRBV7-9,TRBD1,.,TRBJ2-1,ASSSGQGWNEQF
TRBV6-5,.,.,TRBJ2-1,ASRFRDSINEQF
TRBV6-5,.,.,TRBJ1-5,ASHREGGPIAQH
TRBV15,TRBD2,.,TRBJ2-1,ATSRVGGSPYNEQF
TRBV10-3,.,once,TRBJ2-2,AIRPSEGRELF
TRBV13,TRBD1,.,TRBJ2-7,ASTHSGQVIEQY
TRBV18,.,.,TRBJ1-1,ASSPFEQIHSQNTEAF
TRBV2,.,.,TRBJ1-5,ASSEIRQPGGQPQH
TRBV25-1,.,.,TRBJ1-4,ASSESRQVEKLF
TRBV4-1,.,few,TRBJ1-1,ASSLRTDSAGAEAF
TRBV29-1,.,.,TRBJ1-1,SAAGHTEAF
TRBV24-1,.,once,TRBJ2-3,ATSDFPSRVQY
TRBV25-1,TRBD1,.,TRBJ1-5,AMRDRVKNMVDQPQH
TRBV10-3,.,.,TRBJ2-7,AISEPYRIPYEQY
TRBV6-2/TRBV6-3,.,.,TRBJ1-2,ASSQFIQNGYT
TRBV10-1,TRBD2,.,TRBJ2-3,ASSEPHGASGRVDTQY
TRBV7-2,TRBD2,.,TRBJ2-1,ASSSSGTRPKSNEQF
TRBV5-1,.,.,TRBJ1-2,ASSLGDYSWDGYT
TRBV4-3,TRBD1,.,TRBJ1-2,ASSHVGTGREGYT
TRBV28,TRBD2,.,TRBJ2-3,ASRKAGGPDTQY
TRBV19,TRBD1,.,TRBJ1-2,ASSTLLDRVDGYT
TRBV18,TRBD2,.,TRBJ2-1,ASSPRGLATDEQF
TRBV18,.,few,TRBJ1-1,ASSRKFGTNTNTEAF
TRBV4-1,TRBD2,.,TRBJ2-1,ASSPGTSGSIQF
TRBV27,TRBD2,.,TRBJ2-2,ASSLLRGRAGFTGELF
TRBV30,.,.,TRBJ2-7,AWNPLNSYEQY
TRBV12-5,TRBD2,.,TRBJ2-5,ASGLVLGSGGQETQY
TRBV12-1,.,once,TRBJ2-2,ASSFVRLPGDGELF
TRBV19,TRBD1,.,TRBJ1-5,ASSMGQGGQPQH
TRBV6-5,TRBD2,once,TRBJ2-7,ASRTTSATSYEQY
TRBV21-1,.,.,TRBJ2-7,ASSGGLADFYEQY
TRBV2,TRBD1,.,TRBJ1-6,AKTQGLYNSPLH